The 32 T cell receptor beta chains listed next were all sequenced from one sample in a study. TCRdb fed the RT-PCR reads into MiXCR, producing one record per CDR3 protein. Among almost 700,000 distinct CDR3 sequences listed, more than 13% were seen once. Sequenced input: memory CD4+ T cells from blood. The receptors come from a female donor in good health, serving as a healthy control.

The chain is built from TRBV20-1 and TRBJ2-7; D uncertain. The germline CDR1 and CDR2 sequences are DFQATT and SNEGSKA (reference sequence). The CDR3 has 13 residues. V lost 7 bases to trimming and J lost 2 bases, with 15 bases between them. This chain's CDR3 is CSVSRPTTYEQYF. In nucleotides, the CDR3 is TGCAGTGTTTCACGACCGACAACCTACGAGCAGTACTTC.

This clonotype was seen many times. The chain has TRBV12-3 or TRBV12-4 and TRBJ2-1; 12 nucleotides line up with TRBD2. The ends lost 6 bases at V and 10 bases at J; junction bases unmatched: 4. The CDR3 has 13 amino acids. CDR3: CASRRLAGEEQFF. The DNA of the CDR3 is TGTGCCAGCAGAAGACTAGCGGGAGAGGAGCAGTTCTTC.

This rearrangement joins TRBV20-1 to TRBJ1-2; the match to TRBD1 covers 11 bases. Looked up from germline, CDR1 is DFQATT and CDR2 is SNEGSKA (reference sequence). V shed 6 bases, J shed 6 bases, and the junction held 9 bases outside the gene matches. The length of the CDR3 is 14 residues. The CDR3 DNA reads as TGCAGTGCCCTCCAGGGACAGGGGGAAAATGGCTACACCTTC. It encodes CSALQGQGENGYTF.

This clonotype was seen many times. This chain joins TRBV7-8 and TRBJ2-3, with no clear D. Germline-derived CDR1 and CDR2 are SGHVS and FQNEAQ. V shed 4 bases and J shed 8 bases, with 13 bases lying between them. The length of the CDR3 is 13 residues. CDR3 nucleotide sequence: TGTGCCAGCAGCTCAAACCCCGATAGTACGCAGTATTTT. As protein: CASSSNPDSTQYF.

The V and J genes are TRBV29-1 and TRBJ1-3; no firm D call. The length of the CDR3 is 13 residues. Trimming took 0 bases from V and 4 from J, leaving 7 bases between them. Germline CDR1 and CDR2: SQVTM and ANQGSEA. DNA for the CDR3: TGCAGCGTTGAAGATCTTGCCGGAAACACCATATATTTT. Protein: CSVEDLAGNTIYF.

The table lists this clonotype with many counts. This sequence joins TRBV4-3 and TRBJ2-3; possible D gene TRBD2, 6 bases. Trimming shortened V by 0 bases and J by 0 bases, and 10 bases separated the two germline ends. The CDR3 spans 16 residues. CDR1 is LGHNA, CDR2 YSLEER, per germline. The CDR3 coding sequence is TGCGCCAGCAGCCAAGATGGGGGGACTAGCACAGATACGCAGTATTTT. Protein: CASSQDGGTSTDTQYF.

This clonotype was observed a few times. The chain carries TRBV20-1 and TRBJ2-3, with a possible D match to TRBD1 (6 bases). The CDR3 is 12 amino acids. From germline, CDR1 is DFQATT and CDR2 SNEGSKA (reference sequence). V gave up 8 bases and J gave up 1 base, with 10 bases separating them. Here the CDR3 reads CSQQGRTDTQYF. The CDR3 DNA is TGCAGTCAACAGGGCCGCACAGATACGCAGTATTTT.

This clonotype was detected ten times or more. The CDR3 DNA is TGTGCCAGCAGCTTCCGTTGGGCACAAGAGACCCAGTACTTC. It translates to CASSFRWAQETQYF. The chain couples TRBV7-8 to TRBJ2-5; D gene uncertain. V lost 3 bases, J lost 2 bases, and 10 bases lay in between. This CDR3 is built from 14 residues. Germline V gives CDR1 SGHVS, CDR2 FQNEAQ.

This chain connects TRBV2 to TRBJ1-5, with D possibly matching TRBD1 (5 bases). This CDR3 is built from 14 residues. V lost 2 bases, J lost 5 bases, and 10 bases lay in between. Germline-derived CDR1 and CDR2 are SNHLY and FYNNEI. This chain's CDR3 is CASSERSGYQPQHF. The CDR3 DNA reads TGTGCCAGCAGTGAAAGGTCAGGGTATCAGCCCCAGCATTTT.

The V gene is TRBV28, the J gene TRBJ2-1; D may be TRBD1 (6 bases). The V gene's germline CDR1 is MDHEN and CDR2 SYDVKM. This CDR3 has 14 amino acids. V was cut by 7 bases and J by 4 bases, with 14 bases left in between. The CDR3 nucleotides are TGTGCCAGCACTTCGGGGACACCGTACAATGAGCAGTTCTTC. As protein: CASTSGTPYNEQFF.

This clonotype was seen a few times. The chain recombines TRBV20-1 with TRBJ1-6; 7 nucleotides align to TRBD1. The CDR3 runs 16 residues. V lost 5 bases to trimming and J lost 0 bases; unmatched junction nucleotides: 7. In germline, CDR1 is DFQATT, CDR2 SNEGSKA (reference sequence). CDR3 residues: CSAFRGESSYNSPLHF. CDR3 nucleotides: TGCAGTGCTTTCAGGGGGGAGTCCTCCTATAATTCACCCCTCCACTTT.

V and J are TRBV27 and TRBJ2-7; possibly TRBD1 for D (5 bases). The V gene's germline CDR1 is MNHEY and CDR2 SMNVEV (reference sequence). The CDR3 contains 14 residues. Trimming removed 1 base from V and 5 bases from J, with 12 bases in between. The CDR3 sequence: CASSLLLGLNEQYF. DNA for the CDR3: TGTGCCAGCAGTTTATTGCTGGGGCTCAACGAGCAGTACTTC.

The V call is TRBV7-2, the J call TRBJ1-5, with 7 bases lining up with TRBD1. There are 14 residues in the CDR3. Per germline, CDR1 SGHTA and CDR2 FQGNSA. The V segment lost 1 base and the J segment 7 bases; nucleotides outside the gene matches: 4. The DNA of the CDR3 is TGTGCCAGCAGCTTAGTGGGGACAGAGCAGCCCCAGCATTTT. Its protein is CASSLVGTEQPQHF.

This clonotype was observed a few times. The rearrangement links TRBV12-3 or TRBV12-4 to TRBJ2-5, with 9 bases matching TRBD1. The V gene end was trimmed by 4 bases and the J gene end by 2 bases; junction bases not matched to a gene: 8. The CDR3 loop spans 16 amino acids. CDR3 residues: CASSSRQGVPQETQYF. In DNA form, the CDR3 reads TGTGCCAGCAGTTCCCGACAGGGGGTACCGCAAGAGACCCAGTACTTC.

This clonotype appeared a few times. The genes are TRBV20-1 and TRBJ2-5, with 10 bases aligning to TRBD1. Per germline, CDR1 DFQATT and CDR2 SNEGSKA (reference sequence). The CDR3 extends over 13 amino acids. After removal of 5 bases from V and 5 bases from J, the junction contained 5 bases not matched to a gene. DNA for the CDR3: TGCAGTGCTGGACAGGGGGTCGGGGAGACCCAGTACTTC. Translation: CSAGQGVGETQYF.

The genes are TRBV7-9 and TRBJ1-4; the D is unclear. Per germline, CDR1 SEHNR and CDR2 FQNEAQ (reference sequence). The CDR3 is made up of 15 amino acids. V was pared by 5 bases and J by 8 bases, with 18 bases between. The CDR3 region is CASSPWTSEEEKLFF. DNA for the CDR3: TGTGCCAGCAGCCCCTGGACCTCAGAAGAGGAAAAACTGTTTTTT.

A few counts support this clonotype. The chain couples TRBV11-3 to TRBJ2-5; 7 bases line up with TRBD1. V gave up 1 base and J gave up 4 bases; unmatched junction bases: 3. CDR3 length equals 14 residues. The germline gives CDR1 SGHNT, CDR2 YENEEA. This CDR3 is CASSLVTGAETQYF. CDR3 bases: TGTGCCAGCAGCTTAGTTACAGGGGCAGAGACCCAGTACTTC.

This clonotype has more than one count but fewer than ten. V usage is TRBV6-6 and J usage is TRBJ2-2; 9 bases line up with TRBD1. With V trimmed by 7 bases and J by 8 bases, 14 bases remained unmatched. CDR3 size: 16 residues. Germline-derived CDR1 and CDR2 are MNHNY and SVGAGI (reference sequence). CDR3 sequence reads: CASNFPGQGGGGELFF. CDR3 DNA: TGTGCCAGCAATTTCCCGGGACAGGGCGGCGGGGGGGAGCTGTTTTTT.

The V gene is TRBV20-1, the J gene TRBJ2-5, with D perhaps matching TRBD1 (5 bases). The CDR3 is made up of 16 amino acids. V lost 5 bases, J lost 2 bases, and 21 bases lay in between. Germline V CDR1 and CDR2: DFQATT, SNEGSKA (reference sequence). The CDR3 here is CSAAGGFLQGQETQYF. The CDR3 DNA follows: TGCAGTGCTGCTGGTGGCTTTCTGCAGGGTCAAGAGACCCAGTACTTC.

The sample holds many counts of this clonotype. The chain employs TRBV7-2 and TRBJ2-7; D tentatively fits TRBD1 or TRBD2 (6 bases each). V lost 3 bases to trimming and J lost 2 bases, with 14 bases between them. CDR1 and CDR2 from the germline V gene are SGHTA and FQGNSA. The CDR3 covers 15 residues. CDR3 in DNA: TGTGCCAGCAGCTTGGGGGGACACCTCACCTACGAGCAGTACTTC. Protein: CASSLGGHLTYEQYF.

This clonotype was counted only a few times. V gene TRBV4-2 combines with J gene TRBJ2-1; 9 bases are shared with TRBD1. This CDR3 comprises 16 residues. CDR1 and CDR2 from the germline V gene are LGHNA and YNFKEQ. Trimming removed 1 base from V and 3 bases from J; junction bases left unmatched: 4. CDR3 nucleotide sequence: TGTGCCAGCAGCCAAGCCCGGGACAGGGTCTACAATGAGCAGTTCTTC. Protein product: CASSQARDRVYNEQFF.

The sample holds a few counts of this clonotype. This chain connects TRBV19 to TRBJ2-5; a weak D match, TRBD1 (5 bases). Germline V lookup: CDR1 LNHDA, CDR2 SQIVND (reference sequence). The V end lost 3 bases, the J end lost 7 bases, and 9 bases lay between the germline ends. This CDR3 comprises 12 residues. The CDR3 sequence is CASSIHQGTQYF. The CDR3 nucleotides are TGTGCCAGTAGTATCCACCAGGGGACCCAGTACTTC.

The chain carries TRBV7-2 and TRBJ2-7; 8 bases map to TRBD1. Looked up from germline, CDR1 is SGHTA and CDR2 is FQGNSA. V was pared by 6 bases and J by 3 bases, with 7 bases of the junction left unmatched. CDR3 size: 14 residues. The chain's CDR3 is CASRMDRANYEQYF. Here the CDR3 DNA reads TGTGCCAGCAGGATGGACAGGGCCAACTACGAGCAGTACTTC.

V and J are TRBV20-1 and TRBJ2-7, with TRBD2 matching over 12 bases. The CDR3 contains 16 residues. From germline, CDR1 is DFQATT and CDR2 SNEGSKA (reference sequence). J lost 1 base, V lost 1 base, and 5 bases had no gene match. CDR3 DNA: TGCAGTGCTAGAGGCCAGACTAGCGGGAGATCCTACGAGCAGTACTTC. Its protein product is CSARGQTSGRSYEQYF.

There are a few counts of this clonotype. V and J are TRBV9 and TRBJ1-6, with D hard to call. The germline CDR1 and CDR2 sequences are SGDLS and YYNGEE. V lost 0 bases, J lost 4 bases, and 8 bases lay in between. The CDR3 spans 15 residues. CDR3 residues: CASSVVGLYNSPLHF. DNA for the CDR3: TGTGCCAGCAGCGTAGTTGGTTTGTATAATTCACCCCTCCACTTT.

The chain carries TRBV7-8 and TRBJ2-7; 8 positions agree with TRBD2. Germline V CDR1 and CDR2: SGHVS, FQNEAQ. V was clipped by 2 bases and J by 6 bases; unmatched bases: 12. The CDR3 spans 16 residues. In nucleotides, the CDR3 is TGTGCCAGCAGCTTATTGACGGGGGGGGCCGAAAGCGAGCAGTACTTC. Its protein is CASSLLTGGAESEQYF.

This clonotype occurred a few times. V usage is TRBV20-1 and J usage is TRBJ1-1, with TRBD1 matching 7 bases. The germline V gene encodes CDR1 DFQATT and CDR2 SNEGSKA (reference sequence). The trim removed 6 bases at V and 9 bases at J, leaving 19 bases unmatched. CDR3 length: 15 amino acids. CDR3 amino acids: CSARPRDSIEGKAFF. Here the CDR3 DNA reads TGCAGTGCGCGACCCCGGGACAGTATAGAAGGAAAAGCTTTCTTT.

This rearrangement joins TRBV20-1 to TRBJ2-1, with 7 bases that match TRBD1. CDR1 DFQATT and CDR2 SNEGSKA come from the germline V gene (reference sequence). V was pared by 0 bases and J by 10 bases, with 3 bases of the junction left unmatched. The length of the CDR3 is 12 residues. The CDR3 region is CSARDRDREQFF. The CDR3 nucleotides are TGCAGTGCTAGAGACCGGGACAGAGAGCAGTTCTTC.

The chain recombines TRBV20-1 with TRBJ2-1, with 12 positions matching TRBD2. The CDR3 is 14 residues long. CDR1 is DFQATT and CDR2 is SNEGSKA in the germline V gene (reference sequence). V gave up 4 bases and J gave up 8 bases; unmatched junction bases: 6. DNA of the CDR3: TGCAGTGCTACCCGGACTAGCGGGATCCATGAGCAGTTCTTC. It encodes CSATRTSGIHEQFF.

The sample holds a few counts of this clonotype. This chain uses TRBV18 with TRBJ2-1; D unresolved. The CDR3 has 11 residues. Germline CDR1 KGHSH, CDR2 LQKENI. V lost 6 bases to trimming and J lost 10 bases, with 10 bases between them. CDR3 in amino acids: CASSDPTEQFF. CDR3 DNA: TGTGCCAGCTCGGACCCAACCGAGCAGTTCTTC.

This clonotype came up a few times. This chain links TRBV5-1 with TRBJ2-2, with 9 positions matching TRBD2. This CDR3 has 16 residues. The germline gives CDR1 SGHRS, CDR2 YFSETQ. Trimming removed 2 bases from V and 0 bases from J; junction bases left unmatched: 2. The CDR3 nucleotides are TGCGCCAGCAGCTTTCGACTAGCGGCGAACACCGGGGAGCTGTTTTTT. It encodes CASSFRLAANTGELFF. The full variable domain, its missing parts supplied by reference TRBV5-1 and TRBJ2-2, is KAGVTQTPRYLIKTRGQQVTLSCSPISGHRSVSWYQQTPGQGLQFLFEYFSETQRNKGNFPGRFSGRQFSNSRSEMNVSTLELGDSALYLCASSFRLAANTGELFFGEGSRLTVL.

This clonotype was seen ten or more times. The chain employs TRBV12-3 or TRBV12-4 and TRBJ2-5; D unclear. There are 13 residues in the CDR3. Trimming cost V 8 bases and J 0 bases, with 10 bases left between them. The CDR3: CASAQPNQETQYF. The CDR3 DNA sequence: TGTGCCAGCGCCCAACCCAACCAAGAGACCCAGTACTTC.